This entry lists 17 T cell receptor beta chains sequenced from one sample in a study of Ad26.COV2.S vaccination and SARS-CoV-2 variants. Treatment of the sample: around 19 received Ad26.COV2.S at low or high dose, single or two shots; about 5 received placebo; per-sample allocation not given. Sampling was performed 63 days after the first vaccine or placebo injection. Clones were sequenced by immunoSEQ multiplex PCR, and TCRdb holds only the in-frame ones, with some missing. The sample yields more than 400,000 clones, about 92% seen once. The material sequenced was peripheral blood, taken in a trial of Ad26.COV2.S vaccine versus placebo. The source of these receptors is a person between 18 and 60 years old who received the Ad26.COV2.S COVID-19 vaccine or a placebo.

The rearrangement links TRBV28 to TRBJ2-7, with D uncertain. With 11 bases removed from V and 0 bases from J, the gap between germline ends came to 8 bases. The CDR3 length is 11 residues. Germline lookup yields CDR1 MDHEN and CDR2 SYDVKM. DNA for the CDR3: TGTGCCTGTAGTGGCTCCTACGAGCAGTACTTC. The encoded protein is CACSGSYEQYF.

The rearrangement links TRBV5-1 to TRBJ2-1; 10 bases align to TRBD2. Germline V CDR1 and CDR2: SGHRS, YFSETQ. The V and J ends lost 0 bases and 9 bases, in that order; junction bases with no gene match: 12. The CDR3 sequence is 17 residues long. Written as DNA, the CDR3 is TGCGCCAGCAGCTTGGCGGCTAGCGGGAGAGGGGACATTGAGCAGTTCTTC. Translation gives CASSLAASGRGDIEQFF.

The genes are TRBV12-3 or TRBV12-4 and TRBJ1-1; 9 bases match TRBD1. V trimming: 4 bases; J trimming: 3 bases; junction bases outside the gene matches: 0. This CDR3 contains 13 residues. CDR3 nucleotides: TGTGCCAGCAGTTGGGACAGGGACACTGAAGCTTTCTTT. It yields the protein CASSWDRDTEAFF.

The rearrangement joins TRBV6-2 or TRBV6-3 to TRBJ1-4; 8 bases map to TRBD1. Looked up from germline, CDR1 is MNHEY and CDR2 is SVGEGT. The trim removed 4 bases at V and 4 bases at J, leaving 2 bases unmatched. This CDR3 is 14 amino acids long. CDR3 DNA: TGTGCCAGCAGTTCCGGACAGGGTAATGAAAAACTGTTTTTT. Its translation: CASSSGQGNEKLFF.

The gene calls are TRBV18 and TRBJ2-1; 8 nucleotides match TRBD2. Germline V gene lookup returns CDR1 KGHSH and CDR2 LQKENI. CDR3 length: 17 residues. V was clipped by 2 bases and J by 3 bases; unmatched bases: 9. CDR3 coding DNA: TGTGCCAGCTCACCATCGAGCGGGAGCGACGACTACAATGAGCAGTTCTTC. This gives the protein CASSPSSGSDDYNEQFF.

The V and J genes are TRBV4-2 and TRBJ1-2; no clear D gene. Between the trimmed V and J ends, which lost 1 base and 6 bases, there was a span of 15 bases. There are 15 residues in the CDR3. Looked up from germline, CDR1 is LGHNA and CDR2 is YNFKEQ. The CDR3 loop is CASSQVGPSTNGYTF. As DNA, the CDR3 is TGTGCCAGCAGCCAAGTGGGTCCTTCAACCAATGGCTACACCTTC.

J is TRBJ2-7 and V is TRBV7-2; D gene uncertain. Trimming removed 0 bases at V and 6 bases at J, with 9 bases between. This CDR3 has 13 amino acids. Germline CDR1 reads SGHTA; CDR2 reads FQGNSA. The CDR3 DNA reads TGTGCCAGCAGCTTAGCCGGATCCCTCGAGCAGTACTTC. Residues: CASSLAGSLEQYF.

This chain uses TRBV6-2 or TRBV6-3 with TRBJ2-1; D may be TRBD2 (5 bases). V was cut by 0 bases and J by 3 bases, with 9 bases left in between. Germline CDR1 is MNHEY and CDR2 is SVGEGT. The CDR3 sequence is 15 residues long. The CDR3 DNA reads TGTGCCAGCAGTTACTCAGGACTGAACTACAATGAGCAGTTCTTC. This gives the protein CASSYSGLNYNEQFF.

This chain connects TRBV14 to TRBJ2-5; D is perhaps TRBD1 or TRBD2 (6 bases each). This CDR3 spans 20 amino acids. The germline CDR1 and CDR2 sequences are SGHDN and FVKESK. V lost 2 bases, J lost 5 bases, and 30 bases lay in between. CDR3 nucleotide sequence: TGTGCCAGCAGCCAAAAAGTCCGCGGAGGGCGCACGGGACACAAGGAGACCCAGTACTTC. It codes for CASSQKVRGGRTGHKETQYF.

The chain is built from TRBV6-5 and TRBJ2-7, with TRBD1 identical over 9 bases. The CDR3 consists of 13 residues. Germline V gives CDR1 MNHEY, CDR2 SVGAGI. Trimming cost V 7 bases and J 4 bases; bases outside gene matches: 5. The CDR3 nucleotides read TGTGCCAGCATTCTGACAGGGGGGTACGAGCAGTACTTC. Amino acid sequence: CASILTGGYEQYF.

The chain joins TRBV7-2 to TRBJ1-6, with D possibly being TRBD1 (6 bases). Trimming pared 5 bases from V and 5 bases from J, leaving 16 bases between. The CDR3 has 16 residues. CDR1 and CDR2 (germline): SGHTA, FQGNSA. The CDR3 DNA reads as TGTGCCAGCAGCCCCCACAGAAGGGGGAATAATTCACCCCTCCACTTT. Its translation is CASSPHRRGNNSPLHF.

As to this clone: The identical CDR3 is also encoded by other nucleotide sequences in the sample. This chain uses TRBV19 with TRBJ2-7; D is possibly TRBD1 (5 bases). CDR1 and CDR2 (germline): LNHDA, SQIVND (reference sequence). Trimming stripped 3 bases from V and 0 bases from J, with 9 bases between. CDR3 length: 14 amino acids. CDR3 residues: CASSIQGSSYEQYF. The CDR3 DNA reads TGTGCCAGTAGTATCCAGGGAAGCTCCTACGAGCAGTACTTC.

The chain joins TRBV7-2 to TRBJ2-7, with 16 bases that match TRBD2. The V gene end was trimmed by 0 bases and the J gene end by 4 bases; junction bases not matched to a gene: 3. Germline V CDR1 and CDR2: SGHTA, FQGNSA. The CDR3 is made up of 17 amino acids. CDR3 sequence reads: CASSLAGTSGRAYEQYF. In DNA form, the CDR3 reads TGTGCCAGCAGCTTAGCAGGGACTAGCGGGAGGGCATACGAGCAGTACTTC.

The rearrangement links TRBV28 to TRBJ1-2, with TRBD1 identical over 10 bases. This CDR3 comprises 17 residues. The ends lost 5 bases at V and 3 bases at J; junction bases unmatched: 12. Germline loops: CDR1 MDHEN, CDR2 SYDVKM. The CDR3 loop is CASSPASLGQGYYGYTF. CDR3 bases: TGTGCCAGCAGTCCCGCATCCCTGGGACAGGGGTACTATGGCTACACCTTC.

Written as DNA, the CDR3 is TGTGCCAGCAGCTCAGGACTAACCTACAATGAGCAGTTCTTC. Protein: CASSSGLTYNEQFF. This chain joins TRBV7-2 and TRBJ2-1; possibly TRBD2 for D (6 bases). Deletions cut 4 bases from V and 2 bases from J, with 9 bases between. Germline CDR1 and CDR2: SGHTA and FQGNSA. The CDR3 contains 14 residues. The full variable domain, its missing parts supplied by reference TRBV7-2 and TRBJ2-1, is GAGVSQSPSNKVTEKGKDVELRCDPISGHTALYWYRQSLGQGLEFLIYFQGNSAPDKSGLPSDRFSAERTGGSVSTLTIQRTQQEDSAVYLCASSSGLTYNEQFFGPGTRLTVL.

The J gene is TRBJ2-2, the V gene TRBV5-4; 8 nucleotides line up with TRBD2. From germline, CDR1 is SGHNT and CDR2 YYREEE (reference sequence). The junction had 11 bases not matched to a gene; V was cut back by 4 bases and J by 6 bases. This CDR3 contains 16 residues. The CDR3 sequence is CASSPLAGGPPGELFF. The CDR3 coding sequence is TGTGCCAGCAGCCCCCTCGCGGGAGGACCCCCCGGGGAGCTGTTTTTT.

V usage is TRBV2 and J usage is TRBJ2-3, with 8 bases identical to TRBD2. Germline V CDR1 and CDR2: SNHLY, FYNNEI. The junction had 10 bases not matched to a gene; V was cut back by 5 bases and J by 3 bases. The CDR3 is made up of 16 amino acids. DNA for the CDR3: TGTGCCAGCAGTCCCCCCTGGGGACTAGATACAGATACGCAGTATTTT. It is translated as CASSPPWGLDTDTQYF.